This TCR beta chain is drawn from a study of blood T cell repertoires in COVID-19 (dated by TCRdb to 2020 to 2022). Context from the whole study: The collaborator samples originated in the United States, Italy and Spain and spanned the acute and convalescent phases of COVID-19. Where HLA class I and class II types were available, the types were taken from metadata supplied by the sample provider, not from assay-based typing. Deeply sampled blood TCRbeta repertoires from subjects exposed to, actively infected with, or recovered from COVID-19 were included in the dataset. Sample metadata almost always included a de-identified subject ID, COVID-19 status, age in years and sex. The repertoires were released in a freely available public database meant as a resource for research on the immune response to SARS-CoV-2. The samples were drawn from the first 160 participants of the ongoing ImmuneRACE study and from over a thousand subjects provided by 6 global collaborators. The prospective study material was composed of cDNA or gDNA derived from T cells, B-cell-depleted T cells, or PBMCs.

The paper as a whole reports these results and caveats: Clinical and demographic metadata were provided uncurated, with the amount varying by source and participant.

Clipping removes 3 bases from V and 0 bases from J, with 4 as the unmatched junction base count. The CDR3 numbers 18 residues from cysteine through phenylalanine. The entry retains the CDR3 DNA only, 54 bases that are in frame from base 1. CDR1 and CDR2 were assigned from the germline V gene (reference sequence) as LNHDA and SQIVND. In this sample, this clone turned up once. The specificity of this receptor is unknown. No much larger clone is present one base from it, and per-base qualities are unavailable. TCRbeta CDR3 regions were amplified from genomic DNA using the immunoSEQ Assay, a bias-controlled multiplex PCR. Under the source paper's analysis protocol: Within the assay, amplification of reference gene primers was used to estimate how many nucleated cells each sample contained. To quantify the absolute abundance of each unique TCRbeta CDR3 rearrangement, sequence reads were collapsed and filtered. For each sample, productive Simpson clonality was calculated by taking the square root of Simpson's diversity index across productive rearrangements. TCRdb stores this immuneACCESS table with in-frame sequences only. Part of the clones is absent; in the studies checked, under half of the shortfall reflects unresolved V genes, and no reason is known for the rest. V, J and clone size derive from that table, while D and trimming were established from the DNA sequence. Counted in this sample were roughly 260,000 clones; approximately 86% of them appeared once. Less than 4% of the sample is held by the ten biggest clonotypes.

The collaborating institutions used their own protocols to collect whole blood in K2EDTA tubes. Collaborator samples were shipped for TCRbeta analysis as frozen whole blood, isolated PBMCs, or DNA extracted from either sample type. The sequencing input was peripheral blood. Here the chain combines TRBV19 and TRBJ2-1, with 14 central nucleotides matching TRBD2. The origin of this receptor is a woman between 18 and 29 years old with acute or convalescent COVID-19. This receptor has the CDR3 CASSIGTSGRGSYNEQFF. Read as DNA, the sequence is TGTGCCAGTAGTATCGGGACTAGCGGGAGAGGCTCCTACAATGAGCAGTTCTTC.